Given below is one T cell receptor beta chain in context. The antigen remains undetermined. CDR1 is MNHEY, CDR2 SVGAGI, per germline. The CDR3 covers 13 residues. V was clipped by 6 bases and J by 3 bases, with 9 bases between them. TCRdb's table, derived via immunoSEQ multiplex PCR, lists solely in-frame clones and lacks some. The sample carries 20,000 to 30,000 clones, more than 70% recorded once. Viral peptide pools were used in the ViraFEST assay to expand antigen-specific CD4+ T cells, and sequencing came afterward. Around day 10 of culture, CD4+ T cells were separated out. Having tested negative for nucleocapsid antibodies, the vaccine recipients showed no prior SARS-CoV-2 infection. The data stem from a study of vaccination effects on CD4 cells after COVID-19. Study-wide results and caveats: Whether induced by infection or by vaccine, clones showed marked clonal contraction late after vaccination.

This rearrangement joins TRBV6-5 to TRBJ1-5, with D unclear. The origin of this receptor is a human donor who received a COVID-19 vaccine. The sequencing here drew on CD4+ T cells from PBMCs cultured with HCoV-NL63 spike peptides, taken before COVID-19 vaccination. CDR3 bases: TGTGCCAGCAGGTCCGAGTACAATCAGCCCCAGCATTTT. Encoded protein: CASRSEYNQPQHF.